Below, one T cell receptor beta chain is given with its context. Antigen: not known. The sequence runs out 3 residues before the end of the CDR3; the remainder is reconstructed from the germline J gene. This entry is derived from a study of T cells in women clearing cervical HPV infection. General observations from the study: Repertoire richness, not evenness, was significantly elevated in CIN3+ cases versus controls. Effector/memory and HPV-specific T cells were not isolated, and association timing is unknown.

Produced via immunoSEQ multiplex PCR; TCRdb's table is partial and in-frame only. This sample's table has 45,000 to 55,000 clones. All participants had a single incident cervical HPV16 infection, and prevalent HPV16 infections were excluded. The CDR3 is 16 residues long. CDR1 is MGHRA, CDR2 YSYEKL, per germline. V trimming: 1 base; J trimming: 0 bases; junction bases outside the gene matches: 2. This sequence was found in a woman between 18 and 75 years old with a cervical HPV16 infection that either progressed to CIN3+ or cleared (not recorded which). The chain joins TRBV4-1 to TRBJ2-2; 7 bases are shared with TRBD2. The sequenced sample consisted of blood buffy coat. Incomplete CDR3 DNA: TGCGCCAGCAGCCAAGTTCGGGGGGCGAACACCGGGGAG. This encodes CASSQVRGANTGE. The complete CDR3 protein is CASSQVRGANTGELFF.